This T cell receptor (beta chain) emerged from a study of T cell responses to AZD1222 COVID-19 vaccine (dated by TCRdb to the early 2020s). General notes on the study: AZD1222 recipients given second doses at about 4 weeks or at about 12 weeks were pooled, since spike-specific TCR depth and breadth were not found to differ between the two schedules. Trial participants were enrolled into age subgroups of 18-55, 56-69 and 70-plus years, which contained approximately 150, 28 and 58 TCR-sequenced participants, respectively. A total of 240 or so trial participants underwent TCR sequencing, of whom about 200 had received two doses of AZD1222 and roughly 26 had received two doses of the MenACWY control vaccine.

The CDR3 regions of human TCRbeta chains were analyzed by immunosequencing. Per the original workflow: Repertoire TCRs were checked for matches against a reference library of SARS-CoV-2-specific TCRs that had been generated using the MIRA antigen-specificity platform. Breadth meant the fraction of unique TCRs that were SARS-CoV-2-associated, whereas depth meant the fraction of total T cells that were SARS-CoV-2-associated. Using the MIRA data, every spike-specific TCR was mapped to the spike region that the TCR reacted to and assigned to either a CD4 or a CD8 class. Log10-transformed breadth and depth values were compared by one-way ANOVA with Sidak's multiple comparisons tests. Entries here come from immuneACCESS through TCRdb and include only in-frame sequences with V and J called. Some clones fail to appear in such tables; in the studies checked, an unresolved V gene covers under half of the shortfall, and the cause of the remainder is unknown. The V and J calls and clone size are taken from that table; D and trimming were inferred from the DNA. In all, the sample holds about 130,000 clones, and around 92% of those were seen once. The leading ten clones occupy roughly 1.6% of the sample.

CDR1 and CDR2 are drawn from the germline V gene: SGHTA, FQGTGA. From the cysteine up to the phenylalanine, the CDR3 has a length of 21 residues. This entry keeps only the CDR3 DNA: 63 bases, framed from base 1. Trimming at the junction amounts to 2 bases on V and 4 bases on J, and the germline ends lie 30 bases apart. General study outcomes and caveats: Reportedly, almost half of the unique spike-specific TCRs recognized epitopes lying outside the regions that are mutated in the B.1.351 and B.1.1.7 variants. A significant rise in spike-specific TCR breadth and depth was observed after two AZD1222 doses relative to day 0 and relative to MenACWY recipients. Only five to seven AZD1222 recipients were SARS-CoV-2 seropositive at baseline, limiting conclusions about previously exposed vaccinees. Participants were mostly white British, with more females than males. The authors suggested clonal diversity may have been underestimated. The vaccine-associated CD4 TCRs covered the entire spike protein, and the dominant responses fell in regions 160-218 and 743-854. Because no day 14 peak-response samples were available, the repertoires could be characterized only after the peak T cell response. The 56-69-year group was small, and its depth increase did not reach significance, likely because of low power.

The label giving this sample's time point can be read as: baseline before first vaccination. The vaccinee samples were drawn from two UK trials, COV001 and COV002, one of which was a single-blind randomized controlled phase 2/3 trial testing AZD1222 (ChAdOx1 nCoV-19) in healthy adults. For TCRbeta chain sequencing, PBMC samples were collected from trial participants at day 0 and at day 28 after the second dose. This clone was seen just once. The clone's antigen remains unknown. No quality values exist for individual bases; no much larger clone is one base distant. The starting material was peripheral blood, obtained on day 0 of AZD1222 vaccination. The TCR was taken from an adult in good health. This receptor chain uses TRBV7-3 and TRBJ1-5; too little of a D gene remains to name it. The DNA is as follows: TGTGCCAGCAGCTTATACCCCCGAACGGACGGAGAGGGTTTGTGTAATCAGCCCCAGCATTTT. The encoded protein is CASSLYPRTDGEGLCNQPQHF. With the portions outside the CDR3 filled from the reference TRBV7-3 and TRBJ1-5 genes, the complete variable region becomes GAGVSQTPSNKVTEKGKYVELRCDPISGHTALYWYRQSLGQGPEFLIYFQGTGAADDSGLPNDRFFAVRPEGSVSTLKIQRTERGDSAVYLCASSLYPRTDGEGLCNQPQHFGDGTRLSIL.